Below are 6 T cell receptor beta chains sequenced from a single sample in a study of identical twins. TCRdb called the 5' RACE reads again in MiXCR, with one record for every CDR3 protein. Among 410,000 or so distinct CDR3 sequences listed, 18% were seen once. The specimen was naive T cells sorted from blood. Source of these receptors: a man aged 45-65 years in good health.

In this sample, this clonotype turned up a few times. The genes are TRBV10-3 and TRBJ1-1, with unresolved D. The CDR3 covers 15 residues. Per the germline V gene, CDR1 is ENHRY and CDR2 is SYGVKD. Trimming took off 3 bases at V and 6 bases at J, with 17 bases between the two ends. This CDR3 is CAISDLNTGSAEAFF. DNA for the CDR3: TGTGCCATCAGTGATTTGAACACCGGGTCGGCTGAAGCTTTCTTT.

There are many counts of this clonotype. This chain connects TRBV29-1 to TRBJ2-7; no definite D call. Trimming left V 2 bases short and J 3 bases short, with 17 bases between. The CDR3 contains 15 residues. Germline V gives CDR1 SQVTM, CDR2 ANQGSEA. CDR3 nucleotide sequence: TGCAGCGTTGAACTATGGAGTCGGGCAGGCTACGAGCAGTACTTC. This sequence encodes CSVELWSRAGYEQYF.

This clonotype was seen a handful of times. The genes are TRBV9 and TRBJ1-5; 9 nucleotides agree with TRBD1. V lost 3 bases and J lost 6; bases outside the gene matches: 7. Germline CDR1 and CDR2: SGDLS and YYNGEE. CDR3 length: 15 residues. CDR3 in DNA: TGTGCCAGCAGCGCCGGAGACAGGGGGTCTCAGCCCCAGCATTTT. Protein product: CASSAGDRGSQPQHF. The full variable domain, in which reference TRBV9 and TRBJ1-5 provide the parts outside the CDR3, is DSGVTQTPKHLITATGQRVTLRCSPRSGDLSVYWYQQSLDQGLQFLIQYYNGEERAKGNILERFSAQQFPDLHSELNLSSLELGDSALYFCASSAGDRGSQPQHFGDGTRLSIL.

V is TRBV7-2 and J is TRBJ1-1; maybe TRBD1 (6 bases). V lost 1 base, J lost 1 base, and 16 bases lay in between. This CDR3 comprises 17 residues. Germline CDR1 reads SGHTA; CDR2 reads FQGNSA. The CDR3 here is CASSLVGFGGQNTEAFF. CDR3 coding DNA: TGTGCCAGCAGCTTAGTAGGGTTCGGGGGGCAGAACACTGAAGCTTTCTTT.

This clonotype was counted many times. V and J are TRBV5-1 and TRBJ2-2; D is unresolved. The CDR3 runs 13 residues. The V gene lost 6 bases and the J gene lost 7 bases, with 13 bases spanning the gap. From germline, CDR1 is SGHRS and CDR2 YFSETQ. The CDR3 loop is CASNGLGDGELFF. For the CDR3, the DNA is TGCGCCAGCAATGGTCTGGGTGACGGGGAGCTGTTTTTT.

The rearrangement joins TRBV4-1 to TRBJ1-4; no firm D call. Trimming left V 0 bases short and J 5 bases short, with 13 bases between. The germline V gene encodes CDR1 MGHRA and CDR2 YSYEKL. The length of the CDR3 is 16 residues. The CDR3 sequence is CASSQDLRGLNEKLFF. The CDR3 DNA reads TGCGCCAGCAGCCAAGATTTACGAGGGCTGAATGAAAAACTGTTTTTT.